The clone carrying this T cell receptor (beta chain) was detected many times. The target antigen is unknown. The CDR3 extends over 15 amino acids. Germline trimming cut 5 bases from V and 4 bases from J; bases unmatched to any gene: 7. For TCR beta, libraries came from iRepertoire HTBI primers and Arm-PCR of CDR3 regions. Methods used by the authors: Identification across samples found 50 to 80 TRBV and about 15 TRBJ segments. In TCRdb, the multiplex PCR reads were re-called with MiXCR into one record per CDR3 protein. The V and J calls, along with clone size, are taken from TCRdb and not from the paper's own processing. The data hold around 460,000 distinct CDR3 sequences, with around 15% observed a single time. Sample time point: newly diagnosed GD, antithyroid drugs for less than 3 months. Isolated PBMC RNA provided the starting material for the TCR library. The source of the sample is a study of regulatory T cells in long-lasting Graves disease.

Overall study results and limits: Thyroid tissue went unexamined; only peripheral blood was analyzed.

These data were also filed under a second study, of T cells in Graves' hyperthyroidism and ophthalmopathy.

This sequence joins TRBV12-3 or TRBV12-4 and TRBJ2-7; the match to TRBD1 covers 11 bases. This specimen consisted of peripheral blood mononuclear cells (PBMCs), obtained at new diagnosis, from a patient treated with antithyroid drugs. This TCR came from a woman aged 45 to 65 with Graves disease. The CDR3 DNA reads TGTGCCAGCAGTGACAGCGGGACAGGGGGTTACGAGCAGTACTTC. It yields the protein CASSDSGTGGYEQYF.